Sequencing of this T cell receptor beta chain was carried out in a study of cytomegalovirus exposure and HLA in healthy donors. PCR was performed using 60 Vbeta and 13 Jbeta primers. Sequenced by immunoSEQ multiplex PCR; TCRdb stores in-frame clones only, minus some. Of tens of thousands of clones in the sample, 60% to 80% were seen once. The V end lost 0 bases, the J end lost 2 bases, and 11 bases lay between the germline ends. Per the germline V gene, CDR1 is SGHRS and CDR2 is YFSETQ. The CDR3 has 15 amino acids. The sequence was collected from a woman aged 50 to 65 in good health and CMV-seropositive. The V gene is TRBV5-1, the J gene TRBJ2-5; weak D call: TRBD2 (6 bases). Sequenced material: PBMCs. The CDR3 nucleotides read TGCGCCAGCAGCTTGGTACTAGCACGTCAAGAGACCCAGTACTTC. Amino acids: CASSLVLARQETQYF.